This T cell receptor (beta chain) was sequenced during a study of T cell repertoires in cytomegalovirus infection. Study details: CMV infection together with matching HLA type was indicated by public TCR beta signatures.

As for this clonotype: No antigen is known for it.

TCRdb used MiXCR to reprocess the reads, holding one entry per CDR3 protein. Among 150,000 to 200,000 distinct CDR3 sequences listed, roughly 15% were seen once. The study, taken as a whole, reports: Totalled public TCR beta family frequency picked out people who carried CMV plus the relevant HLA.

Germline assignment: CDR1 DFQATT and CDR2 SNEGSKA (reference sequence). V was pared by 0 bases and J by 8 bases, with 16 bases between. The CDR3 sequence is 15 residues long. Input material: CD8+ T cells from PBMCs. The TCR sequence derives from a human donor in good health (CMV status not recorded). Some clones in this sample may be carry-over from other donors' samples. The V call is TRBV20-1, the J call TRBJ1-4; weak D call: TRBD1 (6 bases). CDR3 amino acids: CSARELRGGSEKLFF. For the CDR3, the DNA is TGCAGTGCTAGAGAACTAAGAGGGGGGTCGGAAAAACTGTTTTTT.